These T cell receptor beta chains were read from a single sample in a study of T cells after yellow fever vaccination. TCRdb processed the 5' RACE reads anew with MiXCR; each CDR3 protein has one entry. The sample holds some 600,000 distinct CDR3 sequences, over 9% seen once. Sequenced here: PBMCs, sampled on the day of the yellow fever booster vaccination. The receptor source for this set is a young man who received the YFV17D yellow fever vaccine. CDR3s include the opening cysteine and the closing phenylalanine or tryptophan. D genes are given only for firm matches. Clone size is given for some rows only: seen once, a few or many times, or a class if the clone is expanded.

CDR3,DNA,D,size,V,J
CATSRDRGVETQYF,TGTGCCACCAGCAGGGACAGGGGCGTCGAGACCCAGTACTTC,TRBD1,NA,TRBV15,TRBJ2-5
CASQPGGTEAFF,TGTGCCAGCCAACCGGGGGGCACTGAAGCTTTCTTT,NA,few,TRBV12-3/TRBV12-4,TRBJ1-1
CASKVRTEIWSNQPQHF,TGTGCCAGTAAAGTTAGGACGGAAATATGGAGCAATCAGCCCCAGCATTTT,NA,few,TRBV19,TRBJ1-5
CASSGSGRYTQYF,TGTGCCTCCAGCGGGAGCGGGAGATATACGCAGTATTTT,TRBD2,few,TRBV19,TRBJ2-3
CASSSGLAADTQYF,TGTGCCAGCAGCTCCGGACTAGCGGCAGATACGCAGTATTTT,TRBD2,NA,TRBV11-3,TRBJ2-3
CATSDTPPGTGVYEQYF,TGTGCCACCAGCGACACCCCCCCCGGGACAGGGGTGTACGAGCAGTACTTC,TRBD1,NA,TRBV15,TRBJ2-7
CASSPLTGASGNQPQHF,TGTGCCAGCAGCCCCCTGACGGGGGCGTCGGGAAATCAGCCCCAGCATTTT,NA,NA,TRBV7-9,TRBJ1-5
CASSSGAYEQYF,TGCGCCAGCAGCTCCGGAGCCTACGAGCAGTACTTC,NA,many,TRBV7-9,TRBJ2-7
CASSLISGRDYEQYF,TGTGCCAGCAGCTTGATTAGCGGGAGGGACTACGAGCAGTACTTC,TRBD2,NA,TRBV7-8,TRBJ2-7
CASRPTGGWYEQYF,TGTGCCAGCAGACCTACAGGGGGTTGGTACGAGCAGTACTTC,TRBD1,NA,TRBV7-2,TRBJ2-7
CASSSPTGFHTDTQYF,TGCGCCAGCAGCTCACCCACCGGGTTTCACACAGATACGCAGTATTTT,NA,NA,TRBV5-1,TRBJ2-3
CASSARPPTDTQYF,TGCGCCAGCAGCGCTAGACCACCCACAGATACGCAGTATTTT,NA,few,TRBV5-1,TRBJ2-3
CASSPRTGAWDYGYTF,TGCGCCAGCAGCCCTCGCACAGGGGCGTGGGACTATGGCTACACCTTC,TRBD1,few,TRBV5-1,TRBJ1-2
CASSSMTGGSSGYTF,TGTGCCAGCAGTTCCATGACAGGGGGCTCTTCTGGCTACACCTTC,TRBD1,many,TRBV27,TRBJ1-2
CATSRAANWETQYF,TGTGCCACCAGCAGAGCGGCCAACTGGGAGACCCAGTACTTC,NA,many,TRBV15,TRBJ2-5
CASSLGLAGVIQNNEQFF,TGTGCCAGCAGCTTGGGACTAGCGGGGGTGATTCAAAACAATGAGCAGTTCTTC,TRBD2,NA,TRBV7-6,TRBJ2-1
CAGTNREHANQPQHF,TGTGCCGGAACGAACAGGGAGCATGCCAATCAGCCCCAGCATTTT,NA,NA,TRBV10-3,TRBJ1-5
CASSRTSGRAHTGELFF,TGTGCCAGCAGTCGGACTAGCGGGAGGGCCCATACCGGGGAGCTGTTTTTT,TRBD2,NA,TRBV6-2/TRBV6-3,TRBJ2-2
CASSLTVADEQFF,TGCGCCAGCAGCTTGACAGTAGCCGATGAGCAGTTCTTC,NA,NA,TRBV5-1,TRBJ2-1
CASSPVAGGKNIQYF,TGTGCCAGCTCACCAGTAGCGGGAGGGAAAAACATTCAGTACTTC,TRBD2,NA,TRBV18,TRBJ2-4
CASSPRAGGADTQYF,TGTGCCAGCAGCCCGAGGGCAGGGGGAGCAGATACGCAGTATTTT,TRBD1,many,TRBV7-9,TRBJ2-3
CSVGATGTKNIQYF,TGCAGCGTTGGAGCTACAGGGACCAAAAACATTCAGTACTTC,NA,NA,TRBV29-1,TRBJ2-4